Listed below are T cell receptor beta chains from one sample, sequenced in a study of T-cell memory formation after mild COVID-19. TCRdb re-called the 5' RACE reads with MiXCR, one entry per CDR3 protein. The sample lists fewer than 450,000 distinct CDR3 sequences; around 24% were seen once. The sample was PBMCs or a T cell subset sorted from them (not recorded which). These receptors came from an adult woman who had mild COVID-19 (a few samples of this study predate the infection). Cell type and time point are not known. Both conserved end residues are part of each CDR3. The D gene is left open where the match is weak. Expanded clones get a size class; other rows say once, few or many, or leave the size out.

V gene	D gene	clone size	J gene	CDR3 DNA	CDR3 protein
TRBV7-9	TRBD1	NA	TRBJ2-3	TGTGCCAGCAGCTTAGGTTCAGGGGGCTCAGATACGCAGTATTTT	CASSLGSGGSDTQYF
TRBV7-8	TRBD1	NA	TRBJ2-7	TGTGCCAGCAGCTTAAGGGCTGACGGGACAGACTACGAGCAGTACTTC	CASSLRADGTDYEQYF
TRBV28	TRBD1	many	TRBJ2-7	TGTGCCAGCAGTCCCCAGGGGGCCCACTACGAGCAGTACTTC	CASSPQGAHYEQYF
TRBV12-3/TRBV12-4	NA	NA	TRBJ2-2	TGTGCCAGCAGTGCAGCGGTATGGAACACCGGGGAGCTGTTTTTT	CASSAAVWNTGELFF
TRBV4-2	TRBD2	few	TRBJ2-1	TGTGCCAGCAGCCAAGGTTCGGGGGGGCTGAATGAGCAGTTCTTC	CASSQGSGGLNEQFF
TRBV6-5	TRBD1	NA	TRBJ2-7	TGTGCCAGCAGGATGTGGGACAGGGGGAACGAGCAGTACTTC	CASRMWDRGNEQYF
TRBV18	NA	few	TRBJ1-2	TGTGCCAGCTCACCATCCACTCCGGGGGGCTACACCTTC	CASSPSTPGGYTF
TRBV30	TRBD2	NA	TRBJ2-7	TGTGCCTTCGGGACTAGCGGGAGGGCGGTGGACGAGCAGTACTTC	CAFGTSGRAVDEQYF
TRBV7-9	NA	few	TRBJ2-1	TGTGCCAGCAGCTTAGTTCAGGGGAAGTCTGATGAGCAGTTCTTC	CASSLVQGKSDEQFF
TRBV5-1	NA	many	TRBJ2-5	TGCGCCAGCAGCGAATCCCCCCGGGACTACCAAGAGACCCAGTACTTC	CASSESPRDYQETQYF
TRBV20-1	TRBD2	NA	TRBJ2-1	TGCAGTGCTATCCCGGGACTAGCGGGGCCGCGTGAGCAGTTCTTC	CSAIPGLAGPREQFF
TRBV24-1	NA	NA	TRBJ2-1	TGTGCCACCAGTGATTTTGTGGGAGGGGGGTCCTACAATGAGCAGTTCTTC	CATSDFVGGGSYNEQFF
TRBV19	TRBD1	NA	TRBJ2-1	TGTGCCAGTAGTACGGGACAGGGGTTCTCCTACAATGAGCAGTTCTTC	CASSTGQGFSYNEQFF
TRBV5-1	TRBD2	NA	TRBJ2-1	TGCGCCAGCAGCTTGGTAACTAGCGCCAACAATGAGCAGTTCTTC	CASSLVTSANNEQFF
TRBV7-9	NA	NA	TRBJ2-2	TGTGCCAGCAGCTTACCCCGGTACAACACCGGGGAGCTGTTTTTT	CASSLPRYNTGELFF
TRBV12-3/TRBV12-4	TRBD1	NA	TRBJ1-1	TGTGCCAGCAGTTTTGGGGACAGCACTGAAGCTTTCTTT	CASSFGDSTEAFF
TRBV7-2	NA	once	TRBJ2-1	TGTGCCAGCAGCTTAGCCCACGGGATGGCGGGTCCCTCCTACAATGAGCAGTTCTTC	CASSLAHGMAGPSYNEQFF
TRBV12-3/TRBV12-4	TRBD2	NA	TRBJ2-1	TGTGCCAGCATTGCCGGGACTAGCGCCTACAATGAGCAGTTCTTC	CASIAGTSAYNEQFF
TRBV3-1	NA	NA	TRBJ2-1	TGTGCCAGCAGCCTGGGTGTCGGGGACGAGCAGTTCTTC	CASSLGVGDEQFF
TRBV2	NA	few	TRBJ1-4	TGTGCCAGCAGGACGGGGGCTAATGAAAAACTGTTTTTT	CASRTGANEKLFF
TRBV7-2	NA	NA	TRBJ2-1	TGTGCCAGCAGCTCTACAGGTTGGAGTATGGGTGAGCAGTTCTTC	CASSSTGWSMGEQFF
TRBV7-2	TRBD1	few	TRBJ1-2	TGTGCCAGCAGCTTAGAGAGGACAGGGGACTATGGCTACACCTTC	CASSLERTGDYGYTF
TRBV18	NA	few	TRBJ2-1	TGTGCCAGCTCACCTAAGCGGCCGGGGGATGAGCAGTTCTTC	CASSPKRPGDEQFF
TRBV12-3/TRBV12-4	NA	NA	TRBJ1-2	TGTGCCAGCAGTTCTGCGGGGGCGCGATCGGGCGGCTACACCTTC	CASSSAGARSGGYTF
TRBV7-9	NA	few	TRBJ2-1	TGTGCCAGCAGCTCAGAGGGGGGGAAAAACGCCTACAATGAGCAGTTCTTC	CASSSEGGKNAYNEQFF
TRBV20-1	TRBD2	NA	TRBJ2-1	TGCAGTGCTCCACTGACTAGCGGGGGGCTTTACAATGAGCAGTTCTTC	CSAPLTSGGLYNEQFF
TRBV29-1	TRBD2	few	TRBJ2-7	TGCAGCGCTACGGGAGGGCTCCACGAGCAGTACTTC	CSATGGLHEQYF
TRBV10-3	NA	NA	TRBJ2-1	TGTGCCATCACCGATCGAGGGGTGGGCGGTGAGCAGTTCTTC	CAITDRGVGGEQFF
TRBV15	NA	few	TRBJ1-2	TGTGCCACCAGCAGAGATAGCACAACCCTAGACCACGGCTACACCTTC	CATSRDSTTLDHGYTF
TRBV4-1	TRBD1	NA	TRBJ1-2	TGCGCCAGCAGCCAAGAGACAGGGAAAACCTATGGCTACACCTTC	CASSQETGKTYGYTF
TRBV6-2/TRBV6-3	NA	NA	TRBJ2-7	TGTGCCAGCAGTTACTCATCGGGGTTGTACGAGCAGTACTTC	CASSYSSGLYEQYF
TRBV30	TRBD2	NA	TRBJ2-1	TGTGCCTGGACTAGCGGGAGTATATACAATGAGCAGTTCTTC	CAWTSGSIYNEQFF
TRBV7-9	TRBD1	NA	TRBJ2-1	TGTGCCAGCAGCCCTCGGACAGGGATCGGGGAGCAGTTCTTC	CASSPRTGIGEQFF
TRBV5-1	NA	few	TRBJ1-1	TGCGCCAGCAGCTGGGGGGTGGACACTGAAGCTTTCTTT	CASSWGVDTEAFF
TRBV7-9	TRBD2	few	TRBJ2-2	TGTGCCAGCAGCTTCCGCGGGAGAAGCACCGGGGAGCTGTTTTTT	CASSFRGRSTGELFF
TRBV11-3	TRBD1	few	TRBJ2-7	TGTGCCAGCAGCGGCCGGGACAGGGTATGGGAGCAGTACTTC	CASSGRDRVWEQYF
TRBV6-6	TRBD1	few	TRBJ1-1	TGTGCCAGCAGTTTTACGACAGGGGTCACTGAAGCTTTCTTT	CASSFTTGVTEAFF
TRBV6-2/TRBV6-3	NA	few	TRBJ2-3	TGTGCCAGCAGTGAAATCCGGCGGACCACAGATACGCAGTATTTT	CASSEIRRTTDTQYF
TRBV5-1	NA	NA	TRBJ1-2	TGCGCCAGCAGCTTGGAATCCGGGACGTCTTATGGCTACACCTTC	CASSLESGTSYGYTF
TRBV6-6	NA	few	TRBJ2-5	TGTGCCAGCAGTTATCGAGTGACGGAGACCCAGTACTTC	CASSYRVTETQYF
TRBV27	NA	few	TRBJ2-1	TGTGCCAGCAGTTCCCCTAGGAGAGGGTACAATGAGCAGTTCTTC	CASSSPRRGYNEQFF
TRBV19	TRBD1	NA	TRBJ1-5	TGTGCCAGTAGTATCTCAGGGGGCGGATCCCCCCAGCATTTT	CASSISGGGSPQHF
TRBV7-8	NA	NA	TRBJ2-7	TGTGCCGTGAGGGGCATCAGCTCCTACGAGCAGTACTTC	CAVRGISSYEQYF
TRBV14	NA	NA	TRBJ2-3	TGTGCCAGCAGCCAAGCAGCGGCCGCCCGGGTTACGCAGTATTTT	CASSQAAAARVTQYF
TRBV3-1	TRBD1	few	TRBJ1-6	TGTGCCAGCAGCCAAGTGGGAGGGGGACAGCATAATTCACCCCTCCACTTT	CASSQVGGGQHNSPLHF
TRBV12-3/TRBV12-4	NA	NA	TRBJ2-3	TGTGCCAGCAGGAGGCGAGGATTTAGCACAGATACGCAGTATTTT	CASRRRGFSTDTQYF
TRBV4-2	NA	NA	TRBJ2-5	TGTGCCAGCAGCCAAGATCCTTCGGGGAGAGAGACCCAGTACTTC	CASSQDPSGRETQYF
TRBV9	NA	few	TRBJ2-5	TGTGCCAGCAGCTCCCGCAGCGCATCCGGGGAGACCCAGTACTTC	CASSSRSASGETQYF